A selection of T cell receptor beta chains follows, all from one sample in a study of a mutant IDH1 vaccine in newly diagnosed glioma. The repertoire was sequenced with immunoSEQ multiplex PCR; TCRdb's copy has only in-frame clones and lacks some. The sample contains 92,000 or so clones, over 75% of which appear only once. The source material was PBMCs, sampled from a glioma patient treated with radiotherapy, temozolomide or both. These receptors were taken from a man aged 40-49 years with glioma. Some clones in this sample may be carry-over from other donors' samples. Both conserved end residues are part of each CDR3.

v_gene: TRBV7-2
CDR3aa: CASSSDRYEQYF

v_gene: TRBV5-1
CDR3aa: CASRLGNTGSDSPLHF

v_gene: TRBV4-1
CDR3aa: CASSQLRGNHEQYF

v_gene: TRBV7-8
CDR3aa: CASSPRGTGGEQYF

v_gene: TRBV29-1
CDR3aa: CSVALAGGYTDTQYF

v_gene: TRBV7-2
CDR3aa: CASSPPGDNQPQHF

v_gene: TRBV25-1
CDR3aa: CASSESGGDGYTF

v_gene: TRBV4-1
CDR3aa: CASSKTGTGETEAFF

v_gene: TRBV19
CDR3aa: CASSIGERLGGYTF

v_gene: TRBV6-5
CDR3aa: CASSARESAYNEQFF

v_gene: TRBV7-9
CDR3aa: CASSLTRRTDTQYF

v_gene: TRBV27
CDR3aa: CASSRHGRGNTEAFF

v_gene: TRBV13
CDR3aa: CASTNTGLNEKLFF

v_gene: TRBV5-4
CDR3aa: CASSLPGGDYGYTF

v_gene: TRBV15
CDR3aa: CATSRGGTAEETQYF

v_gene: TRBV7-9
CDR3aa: CASSPINRGPSETQYF

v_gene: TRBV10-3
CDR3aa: CAIKEGGTEAFF

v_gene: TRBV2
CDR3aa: CASSERQGAYEQYF

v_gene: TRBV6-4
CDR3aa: CASSDDDRGRPQPQHF

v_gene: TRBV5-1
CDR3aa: CASTGGSKDNEQFF

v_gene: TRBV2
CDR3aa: CASSELGLAFF

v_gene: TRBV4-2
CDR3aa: CASSQDQGGGNYGYTF

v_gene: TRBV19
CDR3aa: CASGTRMNTEAFF

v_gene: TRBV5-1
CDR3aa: CASSLEVTGELFF

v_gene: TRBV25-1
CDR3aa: CASSDPTGASGELFF

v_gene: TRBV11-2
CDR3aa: CASSLFPKGNVEETQYF

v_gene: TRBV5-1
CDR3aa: CASSLLGGKVEKLFF

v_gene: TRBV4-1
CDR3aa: CASSPWTGEGGYTF

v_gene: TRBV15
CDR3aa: CATSRAAPGQGYEQYF

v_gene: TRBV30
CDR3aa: CAWSVTGQPQHF

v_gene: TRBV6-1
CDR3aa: CASSEVSGLETQYF

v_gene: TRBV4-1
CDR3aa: CASSQDMEGNEQYF

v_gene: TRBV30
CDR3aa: CAWSRWTDTQYF

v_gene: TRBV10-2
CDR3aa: CASSSLAGVDTGELFF

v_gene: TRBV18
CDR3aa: CASSPSAGGIGRTEAFF

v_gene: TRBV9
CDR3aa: CASSLGVRGSGEKLFF

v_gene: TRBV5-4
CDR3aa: CASSLEQLSYEQYF

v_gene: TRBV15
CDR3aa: CATSRAGQGGSPLHF

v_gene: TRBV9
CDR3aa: CASSGGGTGELFF

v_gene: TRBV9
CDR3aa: CASSVDLASGNTIYF

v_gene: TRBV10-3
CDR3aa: CAIRGGSGNTIYF